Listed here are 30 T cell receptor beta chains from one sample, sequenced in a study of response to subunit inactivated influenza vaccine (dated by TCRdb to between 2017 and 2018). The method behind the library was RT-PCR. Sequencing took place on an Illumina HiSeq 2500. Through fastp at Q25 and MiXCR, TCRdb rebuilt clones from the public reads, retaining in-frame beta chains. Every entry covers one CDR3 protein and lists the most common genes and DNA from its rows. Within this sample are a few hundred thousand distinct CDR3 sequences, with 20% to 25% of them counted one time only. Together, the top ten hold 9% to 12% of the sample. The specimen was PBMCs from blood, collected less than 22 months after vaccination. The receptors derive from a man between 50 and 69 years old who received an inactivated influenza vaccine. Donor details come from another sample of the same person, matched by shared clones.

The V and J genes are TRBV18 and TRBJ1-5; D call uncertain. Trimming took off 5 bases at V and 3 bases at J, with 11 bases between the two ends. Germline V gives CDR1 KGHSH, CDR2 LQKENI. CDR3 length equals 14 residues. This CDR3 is CASSADTNNQPQHF. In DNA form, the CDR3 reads TGTGCCAGCTCAGCTGACACCAACAATCAGCCCCAGCATTTT.

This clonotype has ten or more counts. CDR3 sequence: CASSITGQGLNGYTF. CDR3 coding DNA: TGTGCCAGCAGCATTACGGGACAGGGACTGAATGGCTACACCTTC. The chain has TRBV7-8 and TRBJ1-2; 9 bases map to TRBD1. The V and J ends lost 5 bases and 6 bases, in that order; junction bases with no gene match: 10. This CDR3 spans 15 amino acids. The V gene's germline CDR1 is SGHVS and CDR2 FQNEAQ.

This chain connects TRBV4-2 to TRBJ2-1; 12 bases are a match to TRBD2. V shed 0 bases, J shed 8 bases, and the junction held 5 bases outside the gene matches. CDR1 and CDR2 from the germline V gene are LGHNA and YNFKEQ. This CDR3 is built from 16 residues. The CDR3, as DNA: TGTGCCAGCAGCCAAGAACTAGCGGGAGGAGGACATGAGCAGTTCTTC. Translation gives CASSQELAGGGHEQFF.

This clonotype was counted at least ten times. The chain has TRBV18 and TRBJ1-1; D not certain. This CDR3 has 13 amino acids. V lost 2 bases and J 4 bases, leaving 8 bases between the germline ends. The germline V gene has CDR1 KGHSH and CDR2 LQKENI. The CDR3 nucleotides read TGTGCCAGCTCACCATCTAGGAGCACTGAAGCTTTCTTT. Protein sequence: CASSPSRSTEAFF.

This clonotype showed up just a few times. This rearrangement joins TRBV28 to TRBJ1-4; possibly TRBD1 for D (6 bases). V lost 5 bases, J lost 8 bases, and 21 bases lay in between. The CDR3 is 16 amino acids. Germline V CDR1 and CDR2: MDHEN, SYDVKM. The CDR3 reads CASSQNVPGHDEKLFF. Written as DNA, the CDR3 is TGTGCCAGCAGTCAGAATGTCCCGGGACACGACGAAAAACTGTTTTTT.

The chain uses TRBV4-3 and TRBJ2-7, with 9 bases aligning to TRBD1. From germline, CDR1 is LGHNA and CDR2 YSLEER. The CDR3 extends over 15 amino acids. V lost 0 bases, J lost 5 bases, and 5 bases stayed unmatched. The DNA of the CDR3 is TGCGCCAGCAGCCAAGACAGGACAGGGGATAACGAGCAGTACTTC. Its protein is CASSQDRTGDNEQYF.

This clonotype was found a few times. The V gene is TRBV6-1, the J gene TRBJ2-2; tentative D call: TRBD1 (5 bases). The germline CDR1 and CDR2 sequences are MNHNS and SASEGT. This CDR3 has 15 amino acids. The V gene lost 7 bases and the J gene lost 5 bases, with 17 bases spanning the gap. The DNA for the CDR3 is TGTGCCAGCACACCGACAGCTATAACTACCGGGGAGCTGTTTTTT. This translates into CASTPTAITTGELFF.

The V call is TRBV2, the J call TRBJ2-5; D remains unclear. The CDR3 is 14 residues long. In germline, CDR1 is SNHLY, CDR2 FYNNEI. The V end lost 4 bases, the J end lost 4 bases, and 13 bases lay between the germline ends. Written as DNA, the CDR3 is TGTGCCAGCAGTGGGGCCTCATCTATAGAGACCCAGTACTTC. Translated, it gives CASSGASSIETQYF.

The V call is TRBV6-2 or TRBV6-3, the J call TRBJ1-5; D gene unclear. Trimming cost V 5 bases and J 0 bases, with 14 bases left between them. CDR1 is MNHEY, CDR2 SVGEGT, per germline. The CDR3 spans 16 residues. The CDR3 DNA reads TGTGCCAGCAGTGCCACGAGAGGCCGTAGCAATCAGCCCCAGCATTTT. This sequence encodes CASSATRGRSNQPQHF.

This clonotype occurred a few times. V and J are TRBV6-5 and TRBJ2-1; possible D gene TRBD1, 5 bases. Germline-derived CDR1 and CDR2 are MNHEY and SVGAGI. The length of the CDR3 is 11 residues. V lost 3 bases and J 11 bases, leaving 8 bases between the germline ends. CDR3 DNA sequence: TGTGCCAGCAGTTATGGACATCAGCAGTTCTTC. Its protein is CASSYGHQQFF.

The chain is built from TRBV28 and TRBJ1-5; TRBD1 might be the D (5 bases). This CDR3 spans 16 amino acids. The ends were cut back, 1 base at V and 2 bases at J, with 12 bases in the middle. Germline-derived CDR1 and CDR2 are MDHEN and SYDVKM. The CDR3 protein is CASSLLTRGGNQPQHF. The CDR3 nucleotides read TGTGCCAGCAGTTTATTGACCCGGGGGGGCAATCAGCCCCAGCATTTT.

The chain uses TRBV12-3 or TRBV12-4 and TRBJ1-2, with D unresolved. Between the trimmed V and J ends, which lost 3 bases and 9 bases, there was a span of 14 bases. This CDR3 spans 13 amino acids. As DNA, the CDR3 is TGTGCCAGCAGTTTCCCCGGACGGATTAGCTACACCTTC. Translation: CASSFPGRISYTF.

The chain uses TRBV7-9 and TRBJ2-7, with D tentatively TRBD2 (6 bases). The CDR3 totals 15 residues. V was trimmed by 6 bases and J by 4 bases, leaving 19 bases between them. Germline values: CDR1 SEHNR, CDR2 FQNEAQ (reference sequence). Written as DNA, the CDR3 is TGTGCCAGCAGACCAAGGACCTCCGGGGGTTACGAGCAGTACTTC. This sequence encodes CASRPRTSGGYEQYF.

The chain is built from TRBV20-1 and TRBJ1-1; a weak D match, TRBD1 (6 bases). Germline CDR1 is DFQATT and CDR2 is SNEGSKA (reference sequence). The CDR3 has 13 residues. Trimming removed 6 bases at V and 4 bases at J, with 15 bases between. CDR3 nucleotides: TGCAGTGCCACGGTGGGGGCGGGCACTGAAGCTTTCTTT. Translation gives CSATVGAGTEAFF.

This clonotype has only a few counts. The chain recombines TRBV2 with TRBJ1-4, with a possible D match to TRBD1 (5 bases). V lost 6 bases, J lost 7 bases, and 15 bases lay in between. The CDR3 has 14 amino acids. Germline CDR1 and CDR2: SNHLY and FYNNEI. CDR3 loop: CASRRQPGGEKLFF. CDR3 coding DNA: TGTGCCAGCAGGAGACAGCCTGGGGGTGAAAAACTGTTTTTT.

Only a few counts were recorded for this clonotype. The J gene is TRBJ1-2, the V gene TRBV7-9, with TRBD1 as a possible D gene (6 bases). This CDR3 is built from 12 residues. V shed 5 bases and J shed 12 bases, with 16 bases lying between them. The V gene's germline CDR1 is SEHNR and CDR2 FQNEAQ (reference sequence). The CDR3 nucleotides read TGTGCCAGCAGCCCAAGTTGGGGGGACAACACCTTC. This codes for CASSPSWGDNTF.

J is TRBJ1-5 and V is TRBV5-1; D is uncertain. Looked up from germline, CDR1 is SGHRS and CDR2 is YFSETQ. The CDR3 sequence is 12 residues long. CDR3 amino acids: CADKYYNQPQHF. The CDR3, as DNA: TGCGCAGACAAATACTACAATCAGCCCCAGCATTTT. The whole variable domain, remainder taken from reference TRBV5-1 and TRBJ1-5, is KAGVTQTPRYLIKTRGQQVTLSCSPISGHRSVSWYQQTPGQGLQFLFEYFSETQRNKGNFPGRFSGRQFSNSRSEMNVSTLELGDSALYLCADKYYNQPQHFGDGTRLSIL.

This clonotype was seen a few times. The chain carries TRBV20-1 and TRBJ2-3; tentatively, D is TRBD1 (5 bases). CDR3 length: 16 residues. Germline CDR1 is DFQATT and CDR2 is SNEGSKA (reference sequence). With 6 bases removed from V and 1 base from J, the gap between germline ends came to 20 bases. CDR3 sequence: CSALTPGTGGTDTQYF. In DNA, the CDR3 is TGCAGTGCCCTCACCCCGGGCACAGGAGGCACAGATACGCAGTATTTT.

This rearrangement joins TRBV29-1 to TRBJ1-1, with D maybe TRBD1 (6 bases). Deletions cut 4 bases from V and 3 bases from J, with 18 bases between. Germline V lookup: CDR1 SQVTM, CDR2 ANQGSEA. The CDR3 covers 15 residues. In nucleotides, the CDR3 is TGCAGCGTTGCTGGAGGGGGGATTGTGGACACTGAAGCTTTCTTT. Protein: CSVAGGGIVDTEAFF.

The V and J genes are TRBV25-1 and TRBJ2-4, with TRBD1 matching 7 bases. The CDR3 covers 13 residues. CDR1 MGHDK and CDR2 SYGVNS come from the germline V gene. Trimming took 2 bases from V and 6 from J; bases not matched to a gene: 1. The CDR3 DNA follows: TGTGCCAGCAGTGAAAACAGGGGAAACATTCAGTACTTC. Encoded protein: CASSENRGNIQYF. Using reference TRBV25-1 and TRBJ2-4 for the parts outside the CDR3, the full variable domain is EADIYQTPRYLVIGTGKKITLECSQTMGHDKMYWYQQDPGMELHLIHYSYGVNSTEKGDLSSESTVSRIRTEHFPLTLESARPSHTSQYLCASSENRGNIQYFGAGTRLSVL.

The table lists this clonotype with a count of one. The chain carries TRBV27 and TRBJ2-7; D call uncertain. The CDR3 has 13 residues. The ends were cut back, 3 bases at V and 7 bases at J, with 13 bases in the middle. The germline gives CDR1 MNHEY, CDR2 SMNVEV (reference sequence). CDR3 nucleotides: TGTGCCAGCAGTTTTGTGGGGTTTCGTGAGCAGTACTTC. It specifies CASSFVGFREQYF.

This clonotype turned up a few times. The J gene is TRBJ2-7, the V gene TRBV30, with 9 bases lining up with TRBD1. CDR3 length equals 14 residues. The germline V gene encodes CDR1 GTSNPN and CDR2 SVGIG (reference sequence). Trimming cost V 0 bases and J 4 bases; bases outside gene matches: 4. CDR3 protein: CAWSVGQGLYEQYF. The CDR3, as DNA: TGTGCCTGGAGTGTAGGACAGGGGCTATACGAGCAGTACTTC.

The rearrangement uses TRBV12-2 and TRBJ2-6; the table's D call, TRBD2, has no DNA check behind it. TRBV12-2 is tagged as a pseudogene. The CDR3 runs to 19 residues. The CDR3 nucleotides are TGTGCAAGTCGCTTAGCAGTTAGCGGGTTACCCTCTGGGGCCAACGTCCTGACTTTC. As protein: CASRLAVSGLPSGANVLTF.

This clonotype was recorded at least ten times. The CDR3 protein is CASSPGQGNYEQYF. CDR3 DNA sequence: TGTGCCAGCAGTCCAGGACAGGGGAACTACGAGCAGTACTTC. V usage is TRBV12-3 or TRBV12-4 and J usage is TRBJ2-7; 9 nucleotides agree with TRBD1. V was clipped by 5 bases and J by 3 bases; unmatched bases: 5. This CDR3 comprises 14 residues.

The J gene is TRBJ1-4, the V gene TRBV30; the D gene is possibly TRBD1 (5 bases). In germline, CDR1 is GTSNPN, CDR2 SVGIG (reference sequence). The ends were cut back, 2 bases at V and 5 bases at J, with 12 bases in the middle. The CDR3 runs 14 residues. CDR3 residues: CAWSMGVQNEKLFF. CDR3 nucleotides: TGTGCCTGGAGTATGGGGGTCCAGAATGAAAAACTGTTTTTT.

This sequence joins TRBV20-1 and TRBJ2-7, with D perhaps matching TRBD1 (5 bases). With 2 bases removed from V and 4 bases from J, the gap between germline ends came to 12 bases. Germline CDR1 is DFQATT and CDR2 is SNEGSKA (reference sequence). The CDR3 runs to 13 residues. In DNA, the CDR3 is TGCAGTGCTAGATACAGGCCAGAGTACGAGCAGTACTTC. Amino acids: CSARYRPEYEQYF.

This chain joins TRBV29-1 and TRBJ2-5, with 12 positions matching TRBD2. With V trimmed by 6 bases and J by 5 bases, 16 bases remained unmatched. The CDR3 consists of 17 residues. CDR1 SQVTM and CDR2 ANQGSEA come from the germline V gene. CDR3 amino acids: CSVEFLTSGSSGETQYF. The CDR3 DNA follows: TGCAGCGTGGAATTCCTGACTAGCGGGAGTTCGGGGGAGACCCAGTACTTC.

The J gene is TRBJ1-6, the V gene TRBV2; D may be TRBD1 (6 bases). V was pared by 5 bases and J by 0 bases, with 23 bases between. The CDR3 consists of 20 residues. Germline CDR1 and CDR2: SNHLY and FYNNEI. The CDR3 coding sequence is TGTGCCAGCAGTCGGGGCGGACTCGGACAGACCAGCTCCTATAATTCACCCCTCCACTTT. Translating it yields CASSRGGLGQTSSYNSPLHF.

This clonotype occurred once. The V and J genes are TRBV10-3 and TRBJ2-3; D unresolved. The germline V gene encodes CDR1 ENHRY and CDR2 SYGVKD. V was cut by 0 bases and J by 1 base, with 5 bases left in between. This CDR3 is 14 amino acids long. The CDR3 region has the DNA TGTGCCATCAGTGAGTCAAGTCGCACAGATACGCAGTATTTT. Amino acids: CAISESSRTDTQYF.

The DNA of the CDR3 is TGTGCCACTCGACAGGGCCCTAACACTGAAGCTTTCTTT. Translated: CATRQGPNTEAFF. The rearrangement links TRBV2 to TRBJ1-1, with 7 bases matching TRBD1. Trimming cost V 10 bases and J 2 bases; bases outside gene matches: 7. The CDR3 runs to 13 residues. Germline V lookup: CDR1 SNHLY, CDR2 FYNNEI.